These T cell receptor beta chains were read from a single sample in a study of blood T cell repertoires in COVID-19. Libraries were prepared by immunoSEQ multiplex PCR; TCRdb keeps only in-frame clonotypes and omits some of them. Among about 92,000 clones listed, roughly 72% were seen once. Sequencing was carried out using peripheral blood. The receptors stem from a woman in her fifties or sixties in a cohort sampled during active or convalescent COVID-19. CDR3s include the opening cysteine and the closing phenylalanine or tryptophan. The D gene is left open where the match is weak. For some rows the clone size is stated as once, few or many, or as a class when expanded; others skip it.

v_call,j_call,cdr3_length,d_call,clone_size,cdr3_aa,cdr3_nt
TRBV29-1,TRBJ2-6,13,.,.,CSVAQSGANVLTF,TGCAGCGTCGCGCAATCTGGGGCCAACGTCCTGACTTTC
TRBV7-2,TRBJ2-7,17,TRBD1,.,CASSLALDRGTLYEQYF,TGTGCCAGCAGCTTAGCCCTCGACAGGGGTACCCTTTACGAGCAGTACTTC
TRBV6-2/TRBV6-3,TRBJ2-3,18,TRBD1,few,CASSYNRGFLAGTDTQYF,TGTGCCAGCAGTTATAACAGGGGGTTTCTAGCCGGTACAGATACGCAGTATTTT
TRBV6-5,TRBJ1-5,13,.,.,CATDRVGNQPQHF,TGTGCCACCGACAGAGTTGGAAATCAGCCCCAGCATTTT
TRBV6-2/TRBV6-3,TRBJ2-1,13,TRBD2,.,CASSGGGAHEQFF,TGTGCCAGCAGTGGCGGGGGGGCCCATGAGCAGTTCTTC
TRBV3-1/TRBV3-2,TRBJ1-2,16,.,few,CASSQDRGRGLRGYTF,TGTGCCAGCAGCCAAGATCGAGGACGGGGTCTTCGGGGCTACACCTTC
TRBV29-1,TRBJ2-7,13,TRBD1,.,CSVGTGLDYEQYF,TGCAGCGTGGGGACAGGGCTGGATTACGAGCAGTACTTC
TRBV18,TRBJ1-2,15,TRBD1,few,CASSPGQGSHYGYTF,TGTGCCAGCTCACCAGGACAGGGATCTCACTATGGCTACACCTTC
TRBV6-2/TRBV6-3,TRBJ2-5,21,TRBD2,.,CASSYFRVLAGGSGVRETQYF,TGTGCCAGCAGTTACTTTCGGGTACTAGCGGGGGGCAGTGGAGTAAGAGAGACCCAGTACTTC
TRBV5-4,TRBJ2-2,16,TRBD2,.,CASSSGLAGNTGELFF,TGTGCCAGCAGCTCGGGACTAGCGGGAAACACCGGGGAGCTGTTTTTT
TRBV7-2,TRBJ2-5,14,.,.,CASSLEVGQETQYF,TGTGCCAGCAGCTTAGAGGTCGGGCAAGAGACCCAGTACTTC